Below, 5 T cell receptor beta chains from the same sample are listed, as sequenced in a study of coeliac disease. Clones were sequenced by immunoSEQ multiplex PCR, and TCRdb holds only the in-frame ones, with some missing. The sample shows 4,000 to 6,000 clones, about 64% of them seen only once. What was sequenced was lamina propria lymphocytes from the gut. These receptors originate from a woman between 65 and 79 years old with celiac disease.

This rearrangement joins TRBV7-2 to TRBJ1-1, with a weak D call TRBD1 (5 bases). The length of the CDR3 is 12 residues. Germline CDR1 SGHTA, CDR2 FQGNSA. V was cut by 1 base and J by 10 bases, with 10 bases left in between. This CDR3 reads CASSLETRVAFF. CDR3 nucleotides: TGTGCCAGCAGCTTAGAAACCAGGGTAGCTTTCTTT.

The genes are TRBV9 and TRBJ2-3, with TRBD2 matching over 9 bases. The germline V gene encodes CDR1 SGDLS and CDR2 YYNGEE. Germline trimming cut 4 bases from V and 6 bases from J; bases unmatched to any gene: 9. This CDR3 comprises 15 residues. The CDR3 region has the DNA TGTGCCAGCAGCCCCCACGCGGGGGGGAAGGATACGCAGTATTTT. This sequence encodes CASSPHAGGKDTQYF.

V and J are TRBV19 and TRBJ2-7; D is possibly TRBD1 (6 bases). The CDR3 covers 13 residues. CDR1 is LNHDA, CDR2 SQIVND, per germline (reference sequence). Trimming took 11 bases from V and 6 from J, leaving 20 bases between them. CDR3 loop: CASHSGAGGEQYF. In DNA form, the CDR3 reads TGTGCCTCCCACTCAGGGGCCGGTGGCGAGCAGTACTTC.

V is TRBV5-4 and J is TRBJ2-2; 8 bases agree with TRBD1. The CDR3 is made up of 15 amino acids. CDR1 and CDR2 from the germline V gene are SGHNT and YYREEE (reference sequence). The trim removed 4 bases at V and 1 base at J, leaving 3 bases unmatched. CDR3 protein: CASSPGTGNTGELFF. CDR3 in DNA: TGTGCCAGCAGCCCCGGGACAGGGAACACCGGGGAGCTGTTTTTT.

J is TRBJ1-5 and V is TRBV18; D gene uncertain. Trimming stripped 2 bases from V and 3 bases from J, with 14 bases between. The V gene's germline CDR1 is KGHSH and CDR2 LQKENI. CDR3 size: 16 residues. CDR3 protein: CASSPRREAVNQPQHF. CDR3 DNA sequence: TGTGCCAGCTCACCAAGGCGGGAGGCAGTCAATCAGCCCCAGCATTTT.